The 15 T cell receptor beta chains below were found in one sample sequenced in a study of T cells in Graves' hyperthyroidism and ophthalmopathy (dated by TCRdb to the late 2010s). To prepare the library, multiplex PCR was applied. For sequencing, an Illumina HiSeq 2000 was employed. Amplification of TCR beta CDR3 regions was carried out from RNA transcripts. For the first round of RT-PCR on the TCR CDR3, the HTBI primer set was used together with the Qiagen OneStep RT-PCR kit. TCRdb itself trimmed the public reads at Q25 with fastp, ran MiXCR and retained productive beta chains. CDR3 protein sequences are deduplicated, and each keeps its most common genes and DNA. The sample includes hundreds of thousands of distinct CDR3 sequences, with roughly a third observed a single time. Around 29% of the sample lies in the top ten. Sequencing was done on a sample of blood. The receptors originated from a woman in her 40s with Graves' hyperthyroidism.

This clonotype was recorded at least ten times. The rearrangement uses TRBV7-2 and TRBJ2-7; D perhaps matches TRBD2 (5 bases). The CDR3 is 13 residues long. Trimming removed 0 bases at V and 11 bases at J, with 14 bases between. Germline V CDR1 and CDR2: SGHTA, FQGNSA. CDR3 sequence (DNA): TGTGCCAGCAGCTTAGCGATCTCTGGGGAGAAGTACTTC. It encodes CASSLAISGEKYF.

This clonotype was seen once. The rearrangement links TRBV19 to TRBJ2-7, with TRBD1 as a possible D gene (5 bases). CDR1 and CDR2 (germline): LNHDA, SQIVND (reference sequence). The CDR3 length is 13 residues. V gave up 7 bases and J gave up 3 bases, with 13 bases separating them. CDR3 DNA: TGTGCCAGTATGGGCAGGGCGGACTACGAGCAGTACTTC. This gives the protein CASMGRADYEQYF. The whole variable domain, remainder taken from reference TRBV19 and TRBJ2-7, is DGGITQSPKYLFRKEGQNVTLSCEQNLNHDAMYWYRQDPGQGLRLIYYSQIVNDFQKGDIAEGYSVSREKKESFPLTVTSAQKNPTAFYLCASMGRADYEQYFGPGTRLTVT.

In regard to this clonotype: This may be a read error, as it is one base from a much larger clone. The CDR3 DNA sequence: TGTGCCTGTAGCACAGGGCCCCATGGCTACACCTTC. Residues: CACSTGPHGYTF. The chain joins TRBV19 to TRBJ1-2, with a weak D call TRBD1 (6 bases). Germline CDR1 reads LNHDA; CDR2 reads SQIVND (reference sequence). The CDR3 is 12 residues long.

J is TRBJ1-5 and V is TRBV7-2; D may be TRBD1 (5 bases). Trimming cost V 5 bases and J 9 bases, with 14 bases left between them. Germline loops: CDR1 SGHTA, CDR2 FQGNSA. This CDR3 has 13 residues. CDR3 in DNA: TGTGCCAGCAGCGGGGGGTCGGGGTTGCCCCAGCATTTT. This codes for CASSGGSGLPQHF.

This clonotype occurred many times. The chain carries TRBV20-1 and TRBJ1-4; a weak D match, TRBD1 (5 bases). CDR3 length equals 13 residues. Deletions cut 3 bases from V and 8 bases from J, with 13 bases between. Germline loops: CDR1 DFQATT, CDR2 SNEGSKA (reference sequence). CDR3 sequence: CSASGGVGEKLFF. The DNA for the CDR3 is TGCAGTGCTAGCGGAGGGGTAGGGGAAAAACTGTTTTTT.

This clonotype was observed at least ten times. The rearrangement links TRBV7-9 to TRBJ1-2; 8 bases agree with TRBD1. This CDR3 region has 15 residues. V was clipped by 1 base and J by 4 bases; unmatched bases: 5. From germline, CDR1 is SEHNR and CDR2 FQNEAQ (reference sequence). CDR3 protein: CASSLGTGPIYGYTF. In DNA, the CDR3 is TGTGCCAGCAGCTTAGGGACAGGGCCAATCTATGGCTACACCTTC. Combining the CDR3 with reference TRBV7-9 and TRBJ1-2 gives the whole variable domain DTGVSQNPRHKITKRGQNVTFRCDPISEHNRLYWYRQTLGQGPEFLTYFQNEAQLEKSRLLSDRFSAERPKGSFSTLEIQRTEQGDSAMYLCASSLGTGPIYGYTFGSGTRLTVV.

The J gene is TRBJ2-5, the V gene TRBV6-5; possibly TRBD1 or TRBD2 for D (5 bases each). CDR3 length equals 15 residues. Between the trimmed V and J ends, which lost 0 bases and 3 bases, there was a span of 11 bases. Germline V gene lookup returns CDR1 MNHEY and CDR2 SVGAGI. The CDR3 coding sequence is TGTGCCAGCAGTTACTCGAGCGGCAGGGAAGAGACCCAGTACTTC. This translates into CASSYSSGREETQYF.

The sample holds a few counts of this clonotype. V gene TRBV7-9 combines with J gene TRBJ2-2, with TRBD2 matching over 9 bases. The junction had 6 bases not matched to a gene; V was cut back by 3 bases and J by 1 base. The CDR3 has 17 amino acids. Germline V lookup: CDR1 SEHNR, CDR2 FQNEAQ (reference sequence). The CDR3 reads CASSFARTSENTGELFF. CDR3 in DNA: TGTGCCAGCAGCTTTGCACGGACTAGCGAGAACACCGGGGAGCTGTTTTTT.

This clonotype came up many times. CDR3 bases: TGCAGTGCGAGACACCTATTCTATGGCTACACCTTC. Amino acids: CSARHLFYGYTF. V is TRBV20-1 and J is TRBJ1-2; D unresolved. This CDR3 is built from 12 residues. Per the germline V gene, CDR1 is DFQATT and CDR2 is SNEGSKA (reference sequence). V lost 6 bases, J lost 4 bases, and 12 bases lay in between.

This clonotype was seen many times. The chain links TRBV2 to TRBJ1-2; D gene unclear. Germline values: CDR1 SNHLY, CDR2 FYNNEI. The CDR3 sequence is 13 residues long. V lost 6 bases and J 4 bases, leaving 12 bases between the germline ends. The CDR3 DNA follows: TGTGCCAGCAGGGAGGACGGGCCCTATGGCTACACCTTC. Translation gives CASREDGPYGYTF.

A few counts support this clonotype. The gene calls are TRBV7-8 and TRBJ1-1, with 10 bases identical to TRBD1. The junction had 2 bases not matched to a gene; V was cut back by 0 bases and J by 4 bases. The V gene's germline CDR1 is SGHVS and CDR2 FQNEAQ. This CDR3 has 15 residues. DNA for the CDR3: TGTGCCAGCAGCTTAGCGGGACAGGGGTCCACTGAAGCTTTCTTT. Protein sequence: CASSLAGQGSTEAFF.

On this clonotype itself: A much larger clone is a single base away; this may be a read error. The chain carries TRBV29-1 and TRBJ1-5; D unresolved. V lost 5 bases to trimming and J lost 0 bases, with 11 bases between them. CDR1 and CDR2 (germline): SQVTM, ANQGSEA. CDR3 size: 14 residues. CDR3 sequence reads: CSVRLTNSNQPQHF. The CDR3 nucleotides are TGCAGCGTTCGGCTCACCAATAGCAATCAGCCCCAGCATTTT.

The chain joins TRBV7-2 to TRBJ1-6, with 8 nucleotides matching TRBD1. The germline CDR1 and CDR2 sequences are SGHTA and FQGNSA. The CDR3 runs to 15 residues. With 4 bases clipped from V and 10 bases from J, the junction kept 9 bases outside the gene matches. CDR3 nucleotide sequence: TGTGCCAGCAGCTCGGCGACAGGGGATGCGTCACCCCTCCACTTT. This codes for CASSSATGDASPLHF.

Only a few counts were recorded for this clonotype. The gene calls are TRBV5-6 and TRBJ2-7, with D maybe TRBD2 (7 bases). The CDR3 is 15 amino acids. The germline CDR1 and CDR2 sequences are SGHDT and YYEEEE. Trimming removed 1 base from V and 3 bases from J, with 14 bases in between. CDR3 amino acids: CASSLHRGAIYEQYF. The DNA of the CDR3 is TGTGCCAGCAGCTTGCACCGGGGGGCGATCTACGAGCAGTACTTC. Complete variable domain (other parts from reference TRBV5-6 and TRBJ2-7): DAGVTQSPTHLIKTRGQQVTLRCSPKSGHDTVSWYQQALGQGPQFIFQYYEEEERQRGNFPDRFSGHQFPNYSSELNVNALLLGDSALYLCASSLHRGAIYEQYFGPGTRLTVT.

The rearrangement uses TRBV6-1 and TRBJ1-1; TRBD1 matches at 7 bases. Germline CDR1 MNHNS, CDR2 SASEGT. This CDR3 region has 14 residues. With V trimmed by 6 bases and J by 6 bases, 10 bases remained unmatched. The CDR3 here is CASRRTGGMPEAFF. The CDR3, as DNA: TGTGCCAGCAGAAGGACAGGTGGTATGCCTGAAGCTTTCTTT.